This T cell receptor beta chain is drawn from a study of T cell responses to AZD1222 COVID-19 vaccine. Germline values: CDR1 MNHEY, CDR2 SVGEGT. The CDR3 covers 13 residues. Trimming pared 2 bases from V and 8 bases from J, leaving 12 bases between. Produced via immunoSEQ multiplex PCR; TCRdb's table is partial and in-frame only. The sample holds over 100,000 clones, more than 70% seen once. The source material was peripheral blood, sampled on day 0 of AZD1222 vaccination. The chain recombines TRBV6-2 or TRBV6-3 with TRBJ1-2, with D possibly matching TRBD1 (6 bases). This receptor was taken from an adult in good health. The CDR3 DNA sequence: TGTGCCAGCAGTTACGTAGGCAGGGGAGGCTACACCTTC. It encodes CASSYVGRGGYTF.